The 26 T cell receptor beta chains below were found in one sample sequenced in a study of T cell repertoires in cytomegalovirus infection. TCRdb recomputed calls from the reads with MiXCR, one row per CDR3 protein. In the table there are 300,000 to 400,000 distinct CDR3 sequences, just under 30% of which are singletons. Antigens of these TCRs are unknown. Sequencing was performed on cultured PBMCs, taken from culture after CMV antigen stimulation. The origin of the receptors is a human donor in good health (CMV status not recorded). Some clones in this sample may be carry-over from other donors' samples.

The chain employs TRBV7-9 and TRBJ1-1; tentative D call: TRBD1 (5 bases). This CDR3 spans 14 amino acids. V lost 1 base to trimming and J lost 6 bases, with 12 bases between them. Germline V gene data show CDR1 as SEHNR and CDR2 as FQNEAQ (reference sequence). Here the CDR3 reads CASSLEIGVSEAFF. The CDR3 DNA is TGTGCCAGCAGCTTAGAGATAGGGGTCTCTGAAGCTTTCTTT.

J is TRBJ2-1 and V is TRBV29-1, with a tentative D call TRBD1 (5 bases). Trimming left V 4 bases short and J 1 base short, with 11 bases between. Germline assignment: CDR1 SQVTM and CDR2 ANQGSEA. The CDR3 is 14 residues long. CDR3: CSVVKGFSYNEQFF. As DNA, the CDR3 is TGCAGCGTTGTGAAGGGGTTTTCCTACAATGAGCAGTTCTTC.

CDR3 sequence: CASSSGTGDRLRSPLHF. CDR3 nucleotides: TGTGCCAGCAGCTCCGGGACAGGGGATCGGTTAAGGTCACCCCTCCACTTT. The rearrangement uses TRBV3-1 and TRBJ1-6, with 10 bases that match TRBD1. The ends lost 5 bases at V and 10 bases at J; junction bases unmatched: 14. Germline CDR1 LGHDT, CDR2 YNNKEL (reference sequence). This CDR3 has 17 amino acids.

This clonotype has at least ten counts. CDR3 loop: CASSQDWRGSNTEAFF. The CDR3, as DNA: TGTGCCAGCAGCCAAGACTGGAGAGGAAGTAACACTGAAGCTTTCTTT. This chain links TRBV3-1 with TRBJ1-1; D gene ambiguous. The germline V gene encodes CDR1 LGHDT and CDR2 YNNKEL (reference sequence). The CDR3 has 16 residues. The V gene lost 0 bases and the J gene lost 2 bases, with 13 bases spanning the gap.

This chain links TRBV12-3 or TRBV12-4 with TRBJ1-1; 8 bases align to TRBD1. Germline trimming cut 6 bases from V and 6 bases from J; bases unmatched to any gene: 15. The CDR3 consists of 16 residues. The CDR3 spells CASRFRQGRTTAEAFF. CDR3 nucleotide sequence: TGTGCCAGCAGATTCCGACAGGGGCGGACAACCGCTGAAGCTTTCTTT.

The chain couples TRBV6-1 to TRBJ1-1; TRBD1 might be the D (5 bases). Trimming removed 3 bases from V and 0 bases from J, with 11 bases in between. The CDR3 runs 15 residues. From germline, CDR1 is MNHNS and CDR2 SASEGT. DNA of the CDR3: TGTGCCAGCAGTGATTTGGGGGTTATGAACACTGAAGCTTTCTTT. Translation: CASSDLGVMNTEAFF.

The chain employs TRBV2 and TRBJ2-4, with unresolved D. This CDR3 contains 15 residues. Germline V CDR1 and CDR2: SNHLY, FYNNEI. Trimming stripped 1 base from V and 0 bases from J, with 7 bases between. DNA for the CDR3: TGTGCCAGCAGTGAAGAAGGGCTAGCCAAAAACATTCAGTACTTC. This translates into CASSEEGLAKNIQYF.

The CDR3 sequence: CSATRDRGEQYF. CDR3 coding DNA: TGCAGTGCTACCCGGGACAGGGGCGAGCAGTACTTC. The chain recombines TRBV20-1 with TRBJ2-7, with TRBD1 identical over 10 bases. This CDR3 region has 12 residues. CDR1 and CDR2 (germline): DFQATT, SNEGSKA (reference sequence). Trimming cost V 4 bases and J 6 bases; bases outside gene matches: 3.

The V gene is TRBV6-1, the J gene TRBJ1-1; 8 bases are shared with TRBD1. CDR1 and CDR2 from the germline V gene are MNHNS and SASEGT. This CDR3 spans 15 amino acids. J gave up 2 bases and V 5 bases, and 7 bases lay outside the gene matches. Written as DNA, the CDR3 is TGTGCCAGCAGTAAGACTGGACAGGGTAACACTGAAGCTTTCTTT. As protein: CASSKTGQGNTEAFF.

The table lists this clonotype with a few counts. This chain connects TRBV27 to TRBJ2-2; 8 bases are shared with TRBD1. Germline V CDR1 and CDR2: MNHEY, SMNVEV (reference sequence). Losses at the gene ends were 6 bases for V and 3 bases for J; bases not matched to a gene: 9. The CDR3 runs to 16 residues. CDR3 region: CASSLSGGLYTGELFF. CDR3 DNA: TGTGCCAGCAGCCTATCAGGGGGCTTGTACACCGGGGAGCTGTTTTTT.

On this clonotype itself: A much larger clonotype is one base distant, so this may be a read error. The gene calls are TRBV4-2 and TRBJ2-1; TRBD2 matches 10 bases. Germline V CDR1 and CDR2: LGHNA, YNFKEQ. The CDR3 is 16 amino acids. The CDR3 bases are TGTGCCAGCAGCCTCAGCGGGGGGGCAAATGAGAATGAGCAGTCCTTC. This sequence encodes CASSLSGGANENEQSF.

This clonotype was observed a few times. The chain carries TRBV27 and TRBJ1-6; no reliable D call. Germline V gives CDR1 MNHEY, CDR2 SMNVEV (reference sequence). The CDR3 covers 17 residues. Trimming cost V 6 bases and J 7 bases, with 22 bases left between them. The CDR3 region has the DNA TGTGCCAGCAGCCAGTCGATTCTTTATATGGCGAATTCACCCCTCCACTTT. This codes for CASSQSILYMANSPLHF.

This clonotype was detected many times. V usage is TRBV7-2 and J usage is TRBJ2-7; 9 positions agree with TRBD1. There are 14 residues in the CDR3. V dropped 11 bases and J dropped 7; count of bases not matched to a gene: 15. Germline V gives CDR1 SGHTA, CDR2 FQGNSA. The CDR3 region has the DNA TGTGCCGCGTGCACGGGACAGGGACTTGAGGAGCAGTACTTC. Its protein product is CAACTGQGLEEQYF. Supplemented by reference TRBV7-2 and TRBJ2-7, the full variable domain reads GAGVSQSPSNKVTEKGKDVELRCDPISGHTALYWYRQSLGQGLEFLIYFQGNSAPDKSGLPSDRFSAERTGGSVSTLTIQRTQQEDSAVYLCAACTGQGLEEQYFGPGTRLTVT.

The chain is built from TRBV6-1 and TRBJ2-3, with D perhaps TRBD2 (5 bases). The CDR3 length is 15 residues. Between the trimmed V and J ends, which lost 4 bases and 2 bases, there was a span of 13 bases. Per the germline V gene, CDR1 is MNHNS and CDR2 is SASEGT. Here the CDR3 reads CASSGGLTFTDTQYF. DNA of the CDR3: TGTGCCAGCAGTGGTGGACTTACCTTCACAGATACGCAGTATTTT.

This CDR3 is CSVHRGLTEAFF. The CDR3 DNA follows: TGCAGCGTCCACAGGGGATTAACTGAAGCTTTCTTT. The chain combines TRBV29-1 with TRBJ1-1, with 7 bases identical to TRBD1. V was clipped by 6 bases and J by 5 bases; unmatched bases: 6. Germline V gene sequence: CDR1 SQVTM, CDR2 ANQGSEA. The CDR3 runs to 12 residues.

This clonotype came up a few times. The chain recombines TRBV20-1 with TRBJ2-5; TRBD2 matches at 15 bases. The length of the CDR3 is 14 residues. Looked up from germline, CDR1 is DFQATT and CDR2 is SNEGSKA (reference sequence). Trimming at V came to 5 bases and at J to 5 bases, leaving 3 bases not matched to a gene. The CDR3 region has the DNA TGCAGTGCTTGGACTAGCGGGGGGGCTGAGACCCAGTACTTC. Translating it yields CSAWTSGGAETQYF.

The sample holds a few counts of this clonotype. In DNA, the CDR3 is TGTGCCAGCAGCTCTCCCCATTTGACAGCTGAAGCTTTCTTT. This translates into CASSSPHLTAEAFF. This chain joins TRBV5-5 and TRBJ1-1, with a possible D match to TRBD1 (5 bases). Per germline, CDR1 SGHKS and CDR2 YYEKEE (reference sequence). The germline V and J ends were trimmed by 3 bases and 6 bases, with 15 bases remaining between them. The CDR3 runs to 14 residues.

This clonotype was counted only a few times. The chain has TRBV6-1 and TRBJ2-7, with D hard to call. CDR3 length: 13 amino acids. CDR1 MNHNS and CDR2 SASEGT come from the germline V gene. V lost 2 bases to trimming and J lost 7 bases, with 12 bases between them. DNA for the CDR3: TGTGCCAGCAGTGAACTCTGGGTCTGGGAGCAGTACTTC. Amino acids: CASSELWVWEQYF.

The sample holds a few counts of this clonotype. The chain employs TRBV19 and TRBJ1-1; the match to TRBD1 covers 10 bases. The CDR3 has 15 residues. Germline CDR1 is LNHDA and CDR2 is SQIVND (reference sequence). The ends lost 0 bases at V and 10 bases at J; junction bases unmatched: 8. CDR3 in amino acids: CASSIEVRDRGRAFF. The CDR3 coding sequence is TGTGCCAGTAGTATAGAAGTCCGGGACAGGGGCAGAGCTTTCTTT.

Many counts were recorded for this clonotype. This sequence joins TRBV7-3 and TRBJ2-3; D unresolved. CDR3 length equals 13 residues. Germline V gene data show CDR1 as SGHTA and CDR2 as FQGTGA. Trimming took 1 base from V and 4 from J, leaving 6 bases between them. The CDR3 reads CASSLMGADTQYF. The CDR3 DNA reads TGTGCCAGCAGCTTAATGGGTGCAGATACGCAGTATTTT.

This clonotype has ten or more counts. The chain carries TRBV18 and TRBJ1-2; 10 bases agree with TRBD1. V lost 2 bases and J lost 7; bases outside the gene matches: 16. The CDR3 extends over 18 amino acids. Germline lookup yields CDR1 KGHSH and CDR2 LQKENI. The CDR3 DNA reads TGTGCCAGCTCACCAGGGGACAGGGGCCTTCATAACCCGGTTGGCTACACCTTC. Protein: CASSPGDRGLHNPVGYTF.

Ten or more counts support this clonotype. The rearrangement uses TRBV7-6 and TRBJ2-7; TRBD1 might be the D (5 bases). V was cut by 3 bases and J by 5 bases, with 8 bases left in between. The CDR3 has 12 amino acids. From germline, CDR1 is SGHVS and CDR2 FNYEAQ. The CDR3 DNA reads as TGTGCCAGCAGCTTGGGCAGGGACGAGCAGTACTTC. This codes for CASSLGRDEQYF. Supplemented by reference TRBV7-6 and TRBJ2-7, the full variable domain reads GAGVSQSPRYKVTKRGQDVALRCDPISGHVSLYWYRQALGQGPEFLTYFNYEAQQDKSGLPNDRFSAERPEGSISTLTIQRTEQRDSAMYRCASSLGRDEQYFGPGTRLTVT.

With respect to this clonotype: A single base separates this from a much larger clone, so it may be a read error. The chain carries TRBV7-6 and TRBJ2-3; 10 bases map to TRBD2. The CDR3 extends over 17 amino acids. Germline loops: CDR1 SGHVS, CDR2 FNYEAQ. In nucleotides, the CDR3 is TGTGCCAGCAGCTCAAACCGATACTCCACTAGCGGGGATACGCTGTATTTT. It specifies CASSSNRYSTSGDTLYF.

This sequence joins TRBV7-9 and TRBJ2-2; possibly TRBD2 for D (5 bases). Between the trimmed V and J ends, which lost 5 bases and 7 bases, there was a span of 26 bases. Germline V lookup: CDR1 SEHNR, CDR2 FQNEAQ (reference sequence). The CDR3 consists of 18 residues. The CDR3: CASSPPLPTARRGGELFF. CDR3 coding DNA: TGTGCCAGCAGCCCCCCCCTCCCCACGGCCCGCCGGGGCGGGGAGCTGTTTTTT.

This clonotype was detected ten times or more. This chain links TRBV20-1 with TRBJ1-2, with D perhaps matching TRBD1 (5 bases). The germline V and J ends were trimmed by 2 bases and 13 bases, with 14 bases remaining between them. CDR3 length equals 11 residues. Germline V gene data show CDR1 as DFQATT and CDR2 as SNEGSKA (reference sequence). The CDR3 region has the DNA TGCAGTGCTAGAAAGGGTGGGGGGTGCACCTTC. Its translation: CSARKGGGCTF.

Ten or more counts support this clonotype. V and J are TRBV7-6 and TRBJ1-1, with 8 positions matching TRBD1. V shed 3 bases, J shed 1 base, and the junction held 7 bases outside the gene matches. CDR3 size: 16 residues. CDR1 is SGHVS and CDR2 is FNYEAQ in the germline V gene. The CDR3 coding sequence is TGTGCCAGCAGCTTGTCAGGGGGCGCCGAGAACACTGAAGCTTTCTTT. Its protein product is CASSLSGGAENTEAFF.